These 30 T cell receptor beta chains were all obtained from the same sample, sequenced in a study of vaccination and CD4 T cells after COVID-19. Treatment here: approximately nine-day PBMC culture with coronavirus spike peptide pools or control peptides (ViraFEST assay). Their antigens are not known. Cultured CD4+ T cell DNA underwent sequencing with the Oncomine TCR Beta short-read assay. One entry per CDR3 protein results from TCRdb running MiXCR on the PCR reads. This table has about 22,000 distinct CDR3 sequences, approximately 40% appearing once. This material consisted of CD4+ T cells from blood, cultured in vitro, taken before SARS-CoV-2 vaccination. Source of these receptors: a human donor who had recovered from COVID-19.

The sample holds a few counts of this clonotype. The chain employs TRBV20-1 and TRBJ2-5; 10 nucleotides align to TRBD2. The CDR3 is 15 residues long. Germline CDR1 reads DFQATT; CDR2 reads SNEGSKA (reference sequence). V gave up 3 bases and J gave up 3 bases; unmatched junction bases: 7. The CDR3 DNA reads TGCAGTGCTAGTGCACTAGCGGGAACGAAAGAGACCCAGTACTTC. Translated, it gives CSASALAGTKETQYF.

This chain joins TRBV2 and TRBJ1-1; no clear D gene. Germline-derived CDR1 and CDR2 are SNHLY and FYNNEI. The germline V and J ends were trimmed by 6 bases and 2 bases, with 10 bases remaining between them. There are 13 residues in the CDR3. The DNA of the CDR3 is TGTGCCAGCAGCGGTCAGGTTAACACTGAAGCTTTCTTT. This encodes CASSGQVNTEAFF.

This clonotype has a handful of counts. The chain has TRBV11-3 and TRBJ2-2; 11 bases fit TRBD2. V lost 1 base and J lost 3; bases outside the gene matches: 7. Germline-derived CDR1 and CDR2 are SGHNT and YENEEA. The CDR3 contains 18 residues. The CDR3 is CASSLGLAGGSDTGELFF. The CDR3 DNA reads as TGTGCCAGCAGCTTAGGGCTAGCGGGGGGTTCGGACACCGGGGAGCTGTTTTTT.

The CDR3 nucleotides read TGTGCCAGCAGTTATGGGAATCAGCCCCAGCATTTT. It encodes CASSYGNQPQHF. The chain combines TRBV28 with TRBJ1-5; D is unresolved. V lost 4 bases and J 4 bases, leaving 5 bases between the germline ends. CDR1 MDHEN and CDR2 SYDVKM come from the germline V gene. This CDR3 region has 12 residues.

This clonotype was observed a few times. The chain uses TRBV5-6 and TRBJ1-3; D unclear. This CDR3 contains 12 residues. The germline V gene encodes CDR1 SGHDT and CDR2 YYEEEE. Trimming left V 4 bases short and J 6 bases short, with 8 bases between. The CDR3 spells CASSLSVNTIYF. DNA of the CDR3: TGTGCCAGCAGCCTATCGGTAAACACCATATATTTT.

This chain connects TRBV19 to TRBJ1-2; 8 bases align to TRBD1. The CDR3 consists of 15 residues. Germline CDR1 is LNHDA and CDR2 is SQIVND (reference sequence). Trimming at V came to 7 bases and at J to 4 bases, leaving 11 bases not matched to a gene. In DNA, the CDR3 is TGTGCCAGTACATCCGTCCAGGGGGCGAGCTATGGCTACACCTTC. Translated: CASTSVQGASYGYTF.

This chain links TRBV27 with TRBJ2-3, with D unresolved. V lost 3 bases and J lost 3, with 16 bases in between. From germline, CDR1 is MNHEY and CDR2 SMNVEV (reference sequence). This CDR3 comprises 16 residues. In DNA form, the CDR3 reads TGTGCCAGCAGTTTCCACAAGATCTCTGGGACAGATACGCAGTATTTT. Its protein is CASSFHKISGTDTQYF.

V gene TRBV20-1 combines with J gene TRBJ1-4, with D unresolved. V shed 6 bases and J shed 8 bases, with 13 bases lying between them. CDR3 length: 12 amino acids. Per germline, CDR1 DFQATT and CDR2 SNEGSKA (reference sequence). The CDR3 nucleotides read TGCAGTGCCAACGCAGGAGTCGAAAAACTGTTTTTT. Its translation: CSANAGVEKLFF.

The rearrangement joins TRBV7-2 to TRBJ2-7; TRBD2 agrees at 8 bases. CDR3 length equals 15 residues. Germline-derived CDR1 and CDR2 are SGHTA and FQGNSA. V trimming: 1 base; J trimming: 4 bases; junction bases outside the gene matches: 6. The CDR3 region has the DNA TGTGCCAGCAGCTTAGATCTCGGGGGGGGGTACGAGCAGTACTTC. This encodes CASSLDLGGGYEQYF.

The table lists this clonotype with a few counts. This chain uses TRBV28 with TRBJ1-5; D unresolved. The V end was cut by 2 bases, the J end by 6 bases, with 8 bases between. The germline V gene has CDR1 MDHEN and CDR2 SYDVKM. CDR3 length equals 13 residues. CDR3 sequence (DNA): TGTGCCAGCAGTTTACAGTTGGGTCAGCCCCAGCATTTT. Its translation: CASSLQLGQPQHF. Variable domain in full (rest from reference TRBV28 and TRBJ1-5): DVKVTQSSRYLVKRTGEKVFLECVQDMDHENMFWYRQDPGLGLRLIYFSYDVKMKEKGDIPEGYSVSREKKERFSLILESASTNQTSMYLCASSLQLGQPQHFGDGTRLSIL.

This chain uses TRBV7-2 with TRBJ1-4; 12 nucleotides agree with TRBD1. The V gene's germline CDR1 is SGHTA and CDR2 FQGNSA. There are 17 residues in the CDR3. J gave up 5 bases and V 1 base, and 5 bases lay outside the gene matches. The CDR3 loop is CASSLVGTGGVNEKLFF. For the CDR3, the DNA is TGTGCCAGCAGCTTAGTCGGGACAGGGGGCGTAAATGAAAAACTGTTTTTT.

The rearrangement joins TRBV2 to TRBJ2-2, with a possible D match to TRBD2 (6 bases). The CDR3 has 14 amino acids. V was pared by 6 bases and J by 3 bases, with 11 bases between. In germline, CDR1 is SNHLY, CDR2 FYNNEI. The DNA of the CDR3 is TGTGCCAGCAGGAACGGGAGAGACACCGGGGAGCTGTTTTTT. Translating it yields CASRNGRDTGELFF. The complete variable domain, with remaining parts taken from reference TRBV2 and TRBJ2-2, reads EPEVTQTPSHQVTQMGQEVILRCVPISNHLYFYWYRQILGQKVEFLVSFYNNEISEKSEIFDDQFSVERPDGSNFTLKIRSTKLEDSAMYFCASRNGRDTGELFFGEGSRLTVL.

The rearrangement uses TRBV20-1 and TRBJ1-6; possibly TRBD1 for D (5 bases). V lost 3 bases and J lost 8, with 20 bases in between. This CDR3 has 16 residues. Germline CDR1 is DFQATT and CDR2 is SNEGSKA (reference sequence). CDR3 sequence reads: CSARETAFVGDSPLHF. CDR3 sequence (DNA): TGCAGTGCTAGGGAGACAGCTTTCGTCGGGGATTCACCCCTCCACTTT.

On this clonotype: The final CDR3 position lacks the conserved phenylalanine or tryptophan, pointing to a likely read error. V and J are TRBV29-1 and TRBJ2-1; D call uncertain. Between the trimmed V and J ends, which lost 7 bases and 5 bases, there was a span of 18 bases. This CDR3 has 14 amino acids. Germline values: CDR1 SQVTM, CDR2 ANQGSEA. DNA of the CDR3: TGCAGCGGTCGACTGGGAACTACGGACAATGAGCAGTTCTTA. Protein product: CSGRLGTTDNEQFL.

The rearrangement links TRBV6-1 to TRBJ2-5, with 9 bases matching TRBD1. The CDR3 sequence is 15 residues long. The germline gives CDR1 MNHNS, CDR2 SASEGT. V gave up 0 bases and J gave up 5 bases; unmatched junction bases: 4. The CDR3 region is CASSEALGTGETQYF. The CDR3 nucleotides are TGTGCCAGCAGTGAAGCGCTTGGGACAGGGGAGACCCAGTACTTC.

This sequence joins TRBV20-1 and TRBJ2-2; D is ambiguous. The CDR3 extends over 14 amino acids. CDR1 is DFQATT, CDR2 SNEGSKA, per germline (reference sequence). V was trimmed by 3 bases and J by 1 base, leaving 9 bases between them. In DNA, the CDR3 is TGCAGTGCTAGTAGGCGGAGGAACACCGGGGAGCTGTTTTTT. Its protein product is CSASRRRNTGELFF.

This clonotype was found once. The chain couples TRBV10-3 to TRBJ2-1; D is ambiguous. In germline, CDR1 is ENHRY, CDR2 SYGVKD. V was trimmed by 4 bases and J by 13 bases, leaving 14 bases between them. CDR3 length: 12 residues. In DNA, the CDR3 is TGTGCCATCAGTGGTTCGGAACCCTTACAGTTCTTC. It is translated as CAISGSEPLQFF.

The V call is TRBV5-4, the J call TRBJ2-7; no clear D. Between the trimmed V and J ends, which lost 3 bases and 8 bases, there was a span of 15 bases. This CDR3 comprises 13 residues. From germline, CDR1 is SGHNT and CDR2 YYREEE (reference sequence). The CDR3 region is CASSSGPQIQQYF. The CDR3 nucleotides are TGTGCCAGCAGCTCCGGGCCCCAAATCCAGCAGTACTTC.

The chain is built from TRBV6-1 and TRBJ2-1; D gene uncertain. The CDR3 runs 15 residues. Trimming shortened V by 7 bases and J by 0 bases, and 13 bases separated the two germline ends. Germline V gene sequence: CDR1 MNHNS, CDR2 SASEGT. The CDR3 DNA reads TGTGCCAGCACACCCGGCAGGAGCTCCTACAATGAGCAGTTCTTC. The encoded protein is CASTPGRSSYNEQFF.

The V and J genes are TRBV19 and TRBJ1-5; 9 bases fit TRBD1. Trimming at V came to 10 bases and at J to 3 bases, leaving 10 bases not matched to a gene. The CDR3 totals 15 residues. Germline V lookup: CDR1 LNHDA, CDR2 SQIVND (reference sequence). The CDR3 is CATRQDRGNNQPQHF. DNA of the CDR3: TGTGCCACTCGTCAGGACAGGGGTAACAATCAGCCCCAGCATTTT.

The chain employs TRBV2 and TRBJ2-5; 14 bases fit TRBD2. Germline V CDR1 and CDR2: SNHLY, FYNNEI. CDR3 length: 16 residues. V lost 4 bases and J lost 5; bases outside the gene matches: 6. The CDR3 bases are TGTGCCAGCAGTGGGGGACTAGCGGGAGAGGGTGAGACCCAGTACTTC. Protein sequence: CASSGGLAGEGETQYF. The full variable domain, rest sourced from reference TRBV2 and TRBJ2-5, is EPEVTQTPSHQVTQMGQEVILRCVPISNHLYFYWYRQILGQKVEFLVSFYNNEISEKSEIFDDQFSVERPDGSNFTLKIRSTKLEDSAMYFCASSGGLAGEGETQYFGPGTRLLVL.

This rearrangement joins TRBV29-1 to TRBJ2-1, with 8 bases fitting TRBD2. Germline values: CDR1 SQVTM, CDR2 ANQGSEA. The CDR3 contains 12 residues. V was pared by 5 bases and J by 9 bases, with 6 bases of the junction left unmatched. CDR3 sequence reads: CSVYRGGGEQFF. CDR3 sequence (DNA): TGCAGCGTTTATCGGGGGGGCGGTGAGCAGTTCTTC.

This clonotype was observed a handful of times. This sequence joins TRBV5-4 and TRBJ1-2; 11 nucleotides line up with TRBD1. Germline-derived CDR1 and CDR2 are SGHNT and YYREEE (reference sequence). The length of the CDR3 is 14 residues. Unmatched junction bases numbered 8, after V lost 5 bases and J lost 8 bases. CDR3 nucleotides: TGTGCCAGCAGACGCGGACAGGGGGCGGGGGGCTACACCTTC. Its translation is CASRRGQGAGGYTF.

In this sample, this clonotype turned up a few times. The chain uses TRBV7-2 and TRBJ2-5, with TRBD2 as a possible D gene (5 bases). V shed 5 bases and J shed 0 bases, with 13 bases lying between them. Germline CDR1 is SGHTA and CDR2 is FQGNSA. The CDR3 contains 15 residues. Here the CDR3 reads CASSRQPGDQETQYF. For the CDR3, the DNA is TGTGCCAGCAGCCGTCAACCCGGGGACCAAGAGACCCAGTACTTC.

This clonotype was found a few times. The chain carries TRBV7-6 and TRBJ2-7; D call uncertain. Trimming took off 3 bases at V and 6 bases at J, with 12 bases between the two ends. The CDR3 totals 13 residues. Germline CDR1 and CDR2: SGHVS and FNYEAQ. This CDR3 reads CASSLAWNGEQYF. The CDR3 DNA follows: TGTGCCAGCAGCTTGGCCTGGAACGGCGAGCAGTACTTC.

This clonotype was detected only a few times. CDR3 in amino acids: CASSLLRGGITEAFF. CDR3 bases: TGTGCCAGCAGCCTCCTCCGGGGTGGGATCACTGAAGCTTTCTTT. The V gene is TRBV7-2, the J gene TRBJ1-1, with D hard to call. V lost 5 bases and J 4 bases, leaving 17 bases between the germline ends. The CDR3 is 15 residues long. Germline lookup yields CDR1 SGHTA and CDR2 FQGNSA. The variable domain in full, with the rest retrieved from reference TRBV7-2 and TRBJ1-1, is GAGVSQSPSNKVTEKGKDVELRCDPISGHTALYWYRQSLGQGLEFLIYFQGNSAPDKSGLPSDRFSAERTGGSVSTLTIQRTQQEDSAVYLCASSLLRGGITEAFFGQGTRLTVV.

This clonotype was detected only a few times. The chain has TRBV27 and TRBJ2-1; D is unresolved. V lost 4 bases, J lost 3 bases, and 31 bases lay in between. The germline CDR1 and CDR2 sequences are MNHEY and SMNVEV (reference sequence). The CDR3 is 21 amino acids. CDR3 amino acids: CASSSASTDTSSRLHYNEQFF. For the CDR3, the DNA is TGTGCCAGCAGTTCAGCCTCTACCGACACCTCTAGTAGGCTACACTACAATGAGCAGTTCTTC.

This clonotype showed up just a few times. The V call is TRBV15, the J call TRBJ2-3, with D possibly TRBD2 on 6 matching bases. The CDR3 loop spans 16 amino acids. Germline V CDR1 and CDR2: LNHNV, YYDKDF (reference sequence). Trimming shortened V by 3 bases and J by 5 bases, and 18 bases separated the two germline ends. The CDR3 sequence is CATSRTRGTSQDTQYF. CDR3 DNA: TGTGCCACCAGCAGGACCCGGGGGACCTCACAAGATACGCAGTATTTT.

The rearrangement uses TRBV7-9 and TRBJ2-2; 7 positions agree with TRBD1. CDR1 is SEHNR and CDR2 is FQNEAQ in the germline V gene (reference sequence). V lost 7 bases and J lost 1; bases outside the gene matches: 9. This CDR3 comprises 16 residues. The CDR3 DNA reads TGTGCCAGCAAGGTTCGAGGGGGCGAGAACACCGGGGAGCTGTTTTTT. Its translation: CASKVRGGENTGELFF.

This clonotype was seen a handful of times. This sequence joins TRBV11-3 and TRBJ2-3, with no clear D. Germline-derived CDR1 and CDR2 are SGHNT and YENEEA. The CDR3 contains 19 residues. The V end lost 5 bases, the J end lost 0 bases, and 24 bases lay between the germline ends. CDR3 nucleotides: TGTGCCAGCAGCCCTCTTACCCATTTGACAACCAGGAGCACAGATACGCAGTATTTT. Protein product: CASSPLTHLTTRSTDTQYF.